The entry that follows covers one T cell receptor beta chain sequence. These data are taken from a study of shared clonotypes between healthy human individuals. Per germline, CDR1 SGHTS and CDR2 YDEGEE. The V gene lost 2 bases and the J gene lost 2 bases, with 7 bases spanning the gap. The CDR3 contains 13 residues. Measured with immunoSEQ multiplex PCR; TCRdb has only the in-frame clones, and not every one. Of about 2 million clones in the sample, about 95% were seen once. Positively selected for CCR7, the CD45RO-negative cells used as naive CD8 cells excluded terminally differentiated effector memory CD45RA+ cells.

This TCR was sampled from a man younger than 35 in good health. The V call is TRBV5-8, the J call TRBJ1-2; D uncertain. The source material was naive CD8+ T cells sorted from blood. CDR3 coding DNA: TGTGCCAGCAGCTTTTCCGAAAACTATGGCTACACCTTC. Translated, it gives CASSFSENYGYTF.